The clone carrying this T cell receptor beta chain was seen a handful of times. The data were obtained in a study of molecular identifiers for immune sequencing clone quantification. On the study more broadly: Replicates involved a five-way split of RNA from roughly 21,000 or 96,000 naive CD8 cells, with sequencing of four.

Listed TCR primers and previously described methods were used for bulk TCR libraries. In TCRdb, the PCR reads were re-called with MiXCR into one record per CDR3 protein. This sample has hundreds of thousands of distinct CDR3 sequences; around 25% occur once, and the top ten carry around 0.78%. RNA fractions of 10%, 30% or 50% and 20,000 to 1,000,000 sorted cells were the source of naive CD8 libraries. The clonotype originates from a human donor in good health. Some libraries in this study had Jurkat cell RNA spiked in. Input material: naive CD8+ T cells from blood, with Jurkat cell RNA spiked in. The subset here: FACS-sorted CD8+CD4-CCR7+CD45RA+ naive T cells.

The CDR3 region is CASSYRQGVYNEQFF. The CDR3 DNA reads as TGTGCCAGCAGCTATCGACAGGGCGTTTACAATGAGCAGTTCTTC. This chain links TRBV13 with TRBJ2-1; 7 bases agree with TRBD1. Germline V CDR1 and CDR2: PRHDT, FYEKMQ (reference sequence). The CDR3 has 15 residues. After removal of 4 bases from V and 4 bases from J, the junction contained 7 bases not matched to a gene. Supplemented by reference TRBV13 and TRBJ2-1, the full variable domain reads AAGVIQSPRHLIKEKRETATLKCYPIPRHDTVYWYQQGPGQDPQFLISFYEKMQSDKGSIPDRFSAQQFSDYHSELNMSSLELGDSALYFCASSYRQGVYNEQFFGPGTRLTVL.